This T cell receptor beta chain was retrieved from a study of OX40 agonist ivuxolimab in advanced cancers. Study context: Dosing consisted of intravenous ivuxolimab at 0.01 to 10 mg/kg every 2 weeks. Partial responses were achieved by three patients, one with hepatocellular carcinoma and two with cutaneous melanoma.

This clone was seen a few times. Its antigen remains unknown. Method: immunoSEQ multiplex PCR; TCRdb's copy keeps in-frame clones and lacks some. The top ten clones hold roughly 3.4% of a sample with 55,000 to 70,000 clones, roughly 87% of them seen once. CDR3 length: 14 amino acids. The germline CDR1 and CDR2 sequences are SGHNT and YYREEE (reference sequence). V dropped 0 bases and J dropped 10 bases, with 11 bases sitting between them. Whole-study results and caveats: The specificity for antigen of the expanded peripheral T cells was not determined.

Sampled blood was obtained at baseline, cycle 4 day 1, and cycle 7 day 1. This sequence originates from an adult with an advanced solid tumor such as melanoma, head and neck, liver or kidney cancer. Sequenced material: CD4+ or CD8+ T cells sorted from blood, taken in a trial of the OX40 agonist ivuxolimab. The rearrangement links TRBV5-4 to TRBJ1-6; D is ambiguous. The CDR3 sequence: CASSLAYGESPLHF. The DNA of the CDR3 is TGTGCCAGCAGCTTGGCCTACGGAGAGTCACCCCTCCACTTT.